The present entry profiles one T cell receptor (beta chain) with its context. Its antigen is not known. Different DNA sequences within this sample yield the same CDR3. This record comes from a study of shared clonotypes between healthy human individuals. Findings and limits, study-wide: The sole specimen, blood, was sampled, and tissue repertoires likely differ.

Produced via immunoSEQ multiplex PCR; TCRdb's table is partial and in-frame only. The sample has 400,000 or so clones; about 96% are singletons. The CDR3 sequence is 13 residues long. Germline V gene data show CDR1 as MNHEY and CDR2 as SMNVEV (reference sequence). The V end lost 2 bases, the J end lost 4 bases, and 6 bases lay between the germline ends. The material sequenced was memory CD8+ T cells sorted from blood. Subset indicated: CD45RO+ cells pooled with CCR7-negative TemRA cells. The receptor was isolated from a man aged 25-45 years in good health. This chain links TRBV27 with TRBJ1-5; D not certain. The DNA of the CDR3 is TGTGCCAGCAGTTTAAGGCTTAATCAGCCCCAGCATTTT. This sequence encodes CASSLRLNQPQHF.